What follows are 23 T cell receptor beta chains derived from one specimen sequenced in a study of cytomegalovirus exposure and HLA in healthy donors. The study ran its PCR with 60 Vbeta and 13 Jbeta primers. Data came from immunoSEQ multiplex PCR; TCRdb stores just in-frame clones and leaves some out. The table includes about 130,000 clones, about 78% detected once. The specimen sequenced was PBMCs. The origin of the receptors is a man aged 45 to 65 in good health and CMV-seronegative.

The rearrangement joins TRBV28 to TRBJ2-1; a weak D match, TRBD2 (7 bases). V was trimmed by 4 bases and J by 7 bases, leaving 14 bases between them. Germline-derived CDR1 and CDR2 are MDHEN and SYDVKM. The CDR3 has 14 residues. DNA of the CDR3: TGTGCCAGCAGTTGGGGGGGCCGGGGGAATGAGCAGTTCTTC. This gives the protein CASSWGGRGNEQFF.

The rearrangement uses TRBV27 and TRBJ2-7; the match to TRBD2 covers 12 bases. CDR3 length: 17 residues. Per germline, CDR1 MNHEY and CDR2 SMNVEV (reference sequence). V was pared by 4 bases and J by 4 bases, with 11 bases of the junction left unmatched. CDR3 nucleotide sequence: TGTGCCAGCAGTTATATCCCTCCTAGCGGGAGGGTATACGAGCAGTACTTC. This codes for CASSYIPPSGRVYEQYF.

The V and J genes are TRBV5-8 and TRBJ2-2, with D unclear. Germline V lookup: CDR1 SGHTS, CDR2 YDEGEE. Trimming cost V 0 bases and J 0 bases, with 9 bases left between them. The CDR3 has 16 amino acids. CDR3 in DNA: TGTGCCAGCAGCTTGGGGTGGGCTTCGAACACCGGGGAGCTGTTTTTT. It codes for CASSLGWASNTGELFF. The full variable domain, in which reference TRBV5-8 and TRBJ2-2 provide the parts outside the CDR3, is EAGVTQSPTHLIKTRGQQATLRCSPISGHTSVYWYQQALGLGLQFLLWYDEGEERNRGNFPPRFSGRQFPNYSSELNVNALELEDSALYLCASSLGWASNTGELFFGEGSRLTVL.

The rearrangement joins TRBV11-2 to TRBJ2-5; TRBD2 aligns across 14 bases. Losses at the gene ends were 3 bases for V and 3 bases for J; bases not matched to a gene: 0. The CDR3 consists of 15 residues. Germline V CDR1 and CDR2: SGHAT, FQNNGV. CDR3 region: CASSLGLAGEETQYF. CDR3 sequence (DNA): TGTGCCAGCAGCTTGGGACTAGCGGGAGAAGAGACCCAGTACTTC.

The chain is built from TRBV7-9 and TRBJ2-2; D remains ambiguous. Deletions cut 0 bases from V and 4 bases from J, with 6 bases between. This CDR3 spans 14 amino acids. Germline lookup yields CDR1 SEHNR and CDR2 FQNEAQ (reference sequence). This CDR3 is CASSLAYGTGELFF. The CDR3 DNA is TGTGCCAGCAGCTTAGCGTACGGCACCGGGGAGCTGTTTTTT. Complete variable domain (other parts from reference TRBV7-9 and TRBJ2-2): DTGVSQNPRHKITKRGQNVTFRCDPISEHNRLYWYRQTLGQGPEFLTYFQNEAQLEKSRLLSDRFSAERPKGSFSTLEIQRTEQGDSAMYLCASSLAYGTGELFFGEGSRLTVL.

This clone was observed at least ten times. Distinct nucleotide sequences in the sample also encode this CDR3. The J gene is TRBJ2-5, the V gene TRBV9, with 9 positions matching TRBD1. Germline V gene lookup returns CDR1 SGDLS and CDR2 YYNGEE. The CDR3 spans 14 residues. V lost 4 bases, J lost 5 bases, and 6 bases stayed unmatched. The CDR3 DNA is TGTGCCAGCAGCCCTACCACAGGGGGCGAGACCCAGTACTTC. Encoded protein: CASSPTTGGETQYF.

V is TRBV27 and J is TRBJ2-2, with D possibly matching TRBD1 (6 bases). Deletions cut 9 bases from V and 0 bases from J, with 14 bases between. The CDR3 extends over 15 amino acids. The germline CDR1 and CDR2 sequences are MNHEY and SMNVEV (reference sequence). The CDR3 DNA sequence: TGTGCCAGGACCATAGGGGGTGCGAACACCGGGGAGCTGTTTTTT. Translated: CARTIGGANTGELFF.

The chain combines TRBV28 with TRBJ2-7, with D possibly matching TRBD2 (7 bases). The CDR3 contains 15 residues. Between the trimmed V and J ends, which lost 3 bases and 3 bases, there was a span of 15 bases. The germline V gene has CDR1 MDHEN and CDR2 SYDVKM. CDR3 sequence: CASSFWGRGYYEQYF. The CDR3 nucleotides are TGTGCCAGCAGTTTTTGGGGGAGGGGGTACTACGAGCAGTACTTC.

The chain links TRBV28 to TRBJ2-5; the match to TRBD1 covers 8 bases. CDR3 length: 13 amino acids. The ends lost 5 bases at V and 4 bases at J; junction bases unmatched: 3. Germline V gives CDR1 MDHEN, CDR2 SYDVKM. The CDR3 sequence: CASSNQGAETQYF. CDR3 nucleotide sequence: TGTGCCAGCAGTAACCAGGGGGCAGAGACCCAGTACTTC.

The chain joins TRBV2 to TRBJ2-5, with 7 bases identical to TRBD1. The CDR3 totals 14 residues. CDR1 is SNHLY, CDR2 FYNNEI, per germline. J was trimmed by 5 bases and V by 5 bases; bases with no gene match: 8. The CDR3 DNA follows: TGTGCCAGCAGTTCACAGGGGCCTAGGGAGACCCAGTACTTC. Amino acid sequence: CASSSQGPRETQYF. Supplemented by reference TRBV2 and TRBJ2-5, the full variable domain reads EPEVTQTPSHQVTQMGQEVILRCVPISNHLYFYWYRQILGQKVEFLVSFYNNEISEKSEIFDDQFSVERPDGSNFTLKIRSTKLEDSAMYFCASSSQGPRETQYFGPGTRLLVL.

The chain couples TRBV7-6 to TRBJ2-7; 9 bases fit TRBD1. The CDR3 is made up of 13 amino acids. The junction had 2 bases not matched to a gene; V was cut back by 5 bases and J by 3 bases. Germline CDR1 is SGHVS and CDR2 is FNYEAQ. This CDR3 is CASSPGQGYEQYF. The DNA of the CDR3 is TGTGCCAGCAGCCCGGGACAGGGCTACGAGCAGTACTTC.

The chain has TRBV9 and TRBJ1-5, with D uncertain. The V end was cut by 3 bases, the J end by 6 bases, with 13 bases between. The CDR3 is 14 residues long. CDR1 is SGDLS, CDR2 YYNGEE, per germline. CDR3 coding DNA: TGTGCCAGCAGCGCCGGTCAACCCGGTCAGCCCCAGCATTTT. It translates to CASSAGQPGQPQHF.

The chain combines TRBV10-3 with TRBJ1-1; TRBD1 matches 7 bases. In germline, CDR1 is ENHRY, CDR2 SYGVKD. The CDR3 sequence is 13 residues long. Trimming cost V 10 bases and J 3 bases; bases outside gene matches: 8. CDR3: CATGRDSDTEAFF. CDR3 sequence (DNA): TGTGCCACAGGACGGGACAGTGACACTGAAGCTTTCTTT.

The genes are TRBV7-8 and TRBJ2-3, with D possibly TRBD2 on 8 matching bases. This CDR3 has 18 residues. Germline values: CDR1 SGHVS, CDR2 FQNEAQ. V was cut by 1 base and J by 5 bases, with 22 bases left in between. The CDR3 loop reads CASSLVSRGTSIGDTQYF. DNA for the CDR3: TGTGCCAGCAGCTTAGTAAGCAGGGGGACTAGTATCGGAGATACGCAGTATTTT.

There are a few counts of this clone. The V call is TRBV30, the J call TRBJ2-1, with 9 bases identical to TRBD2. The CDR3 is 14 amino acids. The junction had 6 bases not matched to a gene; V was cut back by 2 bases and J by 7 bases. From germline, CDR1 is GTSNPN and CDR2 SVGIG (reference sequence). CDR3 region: CAWSILAGENEQFF. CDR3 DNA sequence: TGTGCCTGGAGTATACTAGCGGGTGAAAATGAGCAGTTCTTC.

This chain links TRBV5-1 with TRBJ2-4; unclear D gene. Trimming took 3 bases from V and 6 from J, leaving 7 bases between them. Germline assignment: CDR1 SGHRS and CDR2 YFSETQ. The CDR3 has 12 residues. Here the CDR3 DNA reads TGCGCCAGCAGCTCCGGCGGAAACATTCAGTACTTC. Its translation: CASSSGGNIQYF.

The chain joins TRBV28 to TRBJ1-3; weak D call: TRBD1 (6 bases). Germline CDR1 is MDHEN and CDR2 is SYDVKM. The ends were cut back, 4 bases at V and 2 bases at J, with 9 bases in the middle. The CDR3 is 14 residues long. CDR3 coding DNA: TGTGCCAGCAGTTCCCCAGGGGCTGGAAACACCATATATTTT. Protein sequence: CASSSPGAGNTIYF.

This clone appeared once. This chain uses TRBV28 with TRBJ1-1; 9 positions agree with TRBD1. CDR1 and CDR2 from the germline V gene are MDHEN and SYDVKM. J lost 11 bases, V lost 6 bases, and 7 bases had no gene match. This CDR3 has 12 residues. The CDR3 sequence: CASRAWDRDAFF. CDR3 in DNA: TGTGCCAGCAGAGCTTGGGACAGGGACGCTTTCTTT.

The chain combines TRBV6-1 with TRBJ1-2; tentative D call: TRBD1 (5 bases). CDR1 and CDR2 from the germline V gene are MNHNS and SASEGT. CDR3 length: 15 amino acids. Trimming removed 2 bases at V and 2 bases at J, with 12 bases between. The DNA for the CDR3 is TGTGCCAGCAGTGAATCGGGGGGGACCAACTATGGCTACACCTTC. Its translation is CASSESGGTNYGYTF.

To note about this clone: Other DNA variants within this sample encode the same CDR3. CDR3 loop: CASSLSQETQYF. The CDR3 DNA reads TGTGCCAGCAGTTTGAGCCAAGAGACCCAGTACTTC. The chain combines TRBV28 with TRBJ2-5, with unresolved D. The CDR3 has 12 residues. Between the trimmed V and J ends, which lost 3 bases and 1 base, there was a span of 3 bases. CDR1 is MDHEN and CDR2 is SYDVKM in the germline V gene.

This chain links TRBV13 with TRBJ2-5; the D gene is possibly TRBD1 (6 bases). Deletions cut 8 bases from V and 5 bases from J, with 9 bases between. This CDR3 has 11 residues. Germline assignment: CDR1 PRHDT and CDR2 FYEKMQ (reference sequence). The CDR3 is CASGQGETQYF. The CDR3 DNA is TGTGCCAGCGGGCAGGGGGAGACCCAGTACTTC. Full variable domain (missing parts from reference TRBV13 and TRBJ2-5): AAGVIQSPRHLIKEKRETATLKCYPIPRHDTVYWYQQGPGQDPQFLISFYEKMQSDKGSIPDRFSAQQFSDYHSELNMSSLELGDSALYFCASGQGETQYFGPGTRLLVL.

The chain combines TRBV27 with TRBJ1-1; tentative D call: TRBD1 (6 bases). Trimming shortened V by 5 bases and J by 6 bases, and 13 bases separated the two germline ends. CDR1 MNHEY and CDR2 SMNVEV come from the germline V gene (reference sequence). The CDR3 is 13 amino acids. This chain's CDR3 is CASSTAQGSEAFF. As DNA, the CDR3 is TGTGCCAGCAGTACTGCACAGGGTTCTGAAGCTTTCTTT.

The CDR3 DNA reads as TGTGCCAGCAGTTTTTCAGGGTCCCTAAGCTCTGGAAACACCATATATTTT. This sequence encodes CASSFSGSLSSGNTIYF. The chain is built from TRBV28 and TRBJ1-3; the D gene is possibly TRBD1 (5 bases). V gave up 3 bases and J gave up 0 bases, with 15 bases separating them. There are 17 residues in the CDR3. CDR1 and CDR2 (germline): MDHEN, SYDVKM.